The 6 T cell receptor beta chains in this list originate from one sample, sequenced in a study of cytomegalovirus exposure and HLA in healthy donors. 60 Vbeta and 13 Jbeta primers were used in PCR. Sequencing used immunoSEQ multiplex PCR; TCRdb keeps in-frame clones, though not all of them. Found here are 150,000 to 200,000 clones, more than 85% of them singletons; the top ten hold around 0.21%. The source material was PBMCs. The receptors here all came from a girl under two years old in good health and CMV-seronegative.

The rearrangement uses TRBV30 and TRBJ2-7; TRBD2 matches 9 bases. The trim removed 5 bases at V and 2 bases at J, leaving 7 bases unmatched. CDR3 length: 14 residues. In germline, CDR1 is GTSNPN, CDR2 SVGIG (reference sequence). The CDR3 is CAWYFPSGAYEQYF. CDR3 nucleotides: TGTGCCTGGTACTTTCCTAGCGGGGCCTACGAGCAGTACTTC. Full variable domain (outside the CDR3, taken from reference TRBV30 and TRBJ2-7): SQTIHQWPATLVQPVGSPLSLECTVEGTSNPNLYWYRQAAGRGLQLLFYSVGIGQISSEVPQNLSASRPQDRQFILSSKKLLLSDSGFYLCAWYFPSGAYEQYFGPGTRLTVT.

This clone was seen only once. The gene calls are TRBV30 and TRBJ1-5, with D possibly matching TRBD1 (5 bases). The CDR3 runs 12 residues. Germline V lookup: CDR1 GTSNPN, CDR2 SVGIG (reference sequence). Trimming cost V 8 bases and J 4 bases, with 12 bases left between them. The CDR3, as DNA: TGTGCCGGATGGACACGGAATCAGCCCCAGCATTTT. Amino acids: CAGWTRNQPQHF.

The chain joins TRBV27 to TRBJ2-2; no clear D. The CDR3 runs 14 residues. Germline values: CDR1 MNHEY, CDR2 SMNVEV (reference sequence). V lost 4 bases and J 4 bases, leaving 10 bases between the germline ends. CDR3 nucleotides: TGTGCCAGCAGTTACCCGCCCAGCACCGGGGAGCTGTTTTTT. Its translation is CASSYPPSTGELFF.

This clone was seen a single time. The rearrangement joins TRBV7-3 to TRBJ2-1, with D perhaps matching TRBD1 (6 bases). Germline CDR1 is SGHTA and CDR2 is FQGTGA. Trimming pared 4 bases from V and 7 bases from J, leaving 11 bases between. CDR3 length: 13 residues. The CDR3 nucleotides are TGTGCCAGCAGCTGGGTCCAGGGGAATGAGCAGTTCTTC. Protein sequence: CASSWVQGNEQFF.

The genes are TRBV10-1 and TRBJ2-7, with a weak D call TRBD2 (6 bases). The CDR3 is 11 residues long. Germline-derived CDR1 and CDR2 are WNHNN and SYGVQD (reference sequence). V was shortened by 5 bases and J by 7 bases, with 9 bases between the two germline ends. This CDR3 is CASSSGLEQYF. Here the CDR3 DNA reads TGCGCCAGCAGTTCGGGACTGGAGCAGTACTTC.

The gene calls are TRBV9 and TRBJ1-1, with no clear D. In germline, CDR1 is SGDLS, CDR2 YYNGEE. The length of the CDR3 is 14 residues. The V end lost 0 bases, the J end lost 1 base, and 7 bases lay between the germline ends. CDR3 coding DNA: TGTGCCAGCAGCGTAGTCCCGGGGAACACTGAAGCTTTCTTT. Translation: CASSVVPGNTEAFF.